Listed below are T cell receptor beta chains from one sample, sequenced in a study of T cell repertoires in cytomegalovirus infection. TCRdb redid the calling of the reads with MiXCR, one entry per CDR3 protein. The data show about 490,000 distinct CDR3 sequences, approximately 16% seen once. Material: CD8+ T cells from PBMCs. The receptors were gathered from a human donor in good health (CMV status not recorded). Some clones in this sample may be carry-over from other donors' samples. The CDR3 runs from the conserved cysteine through the conserved F or W. The D gene is left open where the match is weak. Only some rows state a clone size, as once, few, many or a class for expanded clones.

v_gene: TRBV18
d_gene: -
j_gene: TRBJ1-5
abundance: few
CDR3nt: TGTGCCAGCTCACCCAGTGGATCGGGCAATCAGCCCCAGCATTTT
CDR3aa: CASSPSGSGNQPQHF

v_gene: TRBV7-3
d_gene: TRBD2
j_gene: TRBJ2-1
abundance: -
CDR3nt: TGTGCCAGAAGCCTCATAGCGGGAGGTGGAAATGAGCAGTTCTTC
CDR3aa: CARSLIAGGGNEQFF

v_gene: TRBV11-2
d_gene: TRBD1
j_gene: TRBJ2-3
abundance: many
CDR3nt: TGTGCCAGCAGCGGACAGGACAGGGCTCTAACAGATACGCAGTATTTT
CDR3aa: CASSGQDRALTDTQYF

v_gene: TRBV2
d_gene: TRBD2
j_gene: TRBJ2-1
abundance: many
CDR3nt: TGTGCCAGCTTCGGACTAGCGGACGCAGTTGATGAGCAGTTCTTC
CDR3aa: CASFGLADAVDEQFF

v_gene: TRBV4-2
d_gene: TRBD1
j_gene: TRBJ2-2
abundance: many
CDR3nt: TGTGCCAGCAGCCATCCGCCGGGACAGGGGTACACCGGGGAGCTGTTTTTT
CDR3aa: CASSHPPGQGYTGELFF

v_gene: TRBV7-3
d_gene: TRBD2
j_gene: TRBJ2-1
abundance: many
CDR3nt: TGTGCCAGCAGCCAAATCGGGGGGGTAGCGGATGAGCAGTTCTTC
CDR3aa: CASSQIGGVADEQFF

v_gene: TRBV13
d_gene: TRBD2
j_gene: TRBJ2-1
abundance: -
CDR3nt: TGTGCCAGCAGCTCCCCCCGGGAGACTAGCGTTAAAGCGGGTGACAATGAGCAGTTCTTC
CDR3aa: CASSSPRETSVKAGDNEQFF

v_gene: TRBV19
d_gene: TRBD2
j_gene: TRBJ2-1
abundance: -
CDR3nt: TGTGCCAGTAGTATAGGAGCGGGGGTCTACAATGAGCAGTTCTTC
CDR3aa: CASSIGAGVYNEQFF

v_gene: TRBV11-2
d_gene: TRBD1
j_gene: TRBJ2-2
abundance: many
CDR3nt: TGTGCCAGCAGCTTTCTGCGGGACAGGGGAACGGCCGGGGAGCTGTTTTTT
CDR3aa: CASSFLRDRGTAGELFF

v_gene: TRBV27
d_gene: -
j_gene: TRBJ2-7
abundance: many
CDR3nt: TGTGCCAGCACCACGACGCATGGATCCGAGCAGTACTTC
CDR3aa: CASTTTHGSEQYF

v_gene: TRBV6-2/TRBV6-3
d_gene: -
j_gene: TRBJ1-1
abundance: many
CDR3nt: TGTGCCAGCAGTTACTTTTCCGGGACACGGAGGGAGACTGAAGCTTTCTTT
CDR3aa: CASSYFSGTRRETEAFF

v_gene: TRBV28
d_gene: -
j_gene: TRBJ2-5
abundance: many
CDR3nt: TGTGCCAGCACCATAGGGCCCTATGTGCAAGAGACCCAGTACTTC
CDR3aa: CASTIGPYVQETQYF

v_gene: TRBV10-2
d_gene: -
j_gene: TRBJ2-7
abundance: many
CDR3nt: TGCGCCAGCAGTGAGAAAGGATACCGTCAAGAGCAGTACTTC
CDR3aa: CASSEKGYRQEQYF

v_gene: TRBV19
d_gene: -
j_gene: TRBJ1-1
abundance: few
CDR3nt: TGTGCCAGTAGTATGGGCCAGGGGATGAACACTGAAGCTTTCTTT
CDR3aa: CASSMGQGMNTEAFF

v_gene: TRBV27
d_gene: -
j_gene: TRBJ1-5
abundance: few
CDR3nt: TGTGCCAGCAAGGCCGCGGCGAGGGGTCAGCCCCAGCATTTT
CDR3aa: CASKAAARGQPQHF

v_gene: TRBV5-1
d_gene: -
j_gene: TRBJ2-1
abundance: many
CDR3nt: TGCGCCAGCAGCTTGGGGGACCGGGAGAGCAATGAGCAGTTCTTC
CDR3aa: CASSLGDRESNEQFF

v_gene: TRBV5-1
d_gene: -
j_gene: TRBJ1-4
abundance: -
CDR3nt: TGCGCCAGCAGCGTCCTAAGGTTGGAGCTTAATGAAAAACTGTTTTTT
CDR3aa: CASSVLRLELNEKLFF

v_gene: TRBV27
d_gene: -
j_gene: TRBJ2-1
abundance: many
CDR3nt: TGTGCCAGCACCCGTGCAGCAGCAAACAATGAGCAGTTCTTC
CDR3aa: CASTRAAANNEQFF

v_gene: TRBV20-1
d_gene: TRBD1
j_gene: TRBJ1-2
abundance: -
CDR3nt: TGCAGTGCTAGAGACCCCAGGGGGAAATACTATGGCTACACCTTC
CDR3aa: CSARDPRGKYYGYTF

v_gene: TRBV29-1
d_gene: -
j_gene: TRBJ2-7
abundance: -
CDR3nt: TGCAGCGTTGGTGCGGGGTACGAGCAGTACTTC
CDR3aa: CSVGAGYEQYF

v_gene: TRBV13
d_gene: -
j_gene: TRBJ2-7
abundance: -
CDR3nt: TGTGCCAGCAGCTTAGTTAACGAAGACTACGAGCAGTACTTC
CDR3aa: CASSLVNEDYEQYF

v_gene: TRBV10-1
d_gene: -
j_gene: TRBJ1-1
abundance: -
CDR3nt: TGCGCCAGCAGTGAATCGGGGGCGAACACTGAAGCTTTCTTT
CDR3aa: CASSESGANTEAFF

v_gene: TRBV20-1
d_gene: TRBD2
j_gene: TRBJ2-1
abundance: -
CDR3nt: TGCAGTGCTAGAGCTCGCGGGGGGTACCCCTACAATGAGCAGTTCTTC
CDR3aa: CSARARGGYPYNEQFF

v_gene: TRBV4-1
d_gene: -
j_gene: TRBJ2-4
abundance: many
CDR3nt: TGCGCCAGCAGCCCGCAGGGGACGGGTCTAGCCAAAAACATTCAGTACTTC
CDR3aa: CASSPQGTGLAKNIQYF

v_gene: TRBV6-5
d_gene: TRBD2
j_gene: TRBJ2-1
abundance: few
CDR3nt: TGTGCCAGCCGCCGGGGGGCGGGGGGATCCTACAATGAGCAGTTCTTC
CDR3aa: CASRRGAGGSYNEQFF

v_gene: TRBV6-8
d_gene: TRBD2
j_gene: TRBJ2-7
abundance: few
CDR3nt: TGTGCCAGCAGTTACCAACGAGCGGGGGGCCACGAGCAGTACTTC
CDR3aa: CASSYQRAGGHEQYF

v_gene: TRBV7-9
d_gene: -
j_gene: TRBJ2-1
abundance: many
CDR3nt: TGTGCCAGCAGCTTAGTAATGCCCGATGAGCAGTTCTTC
CDR3aa: CASSLVMPDEQFF

v_gene: TRBV7-8
d_gene: TRBD1
j_gene: TRBJ2-7
abundance: many
CDR3nt: TGTGCCAGCAGCTTAGACAGGGGTGCCTACGAGCAGTACTTC
CDR3aa: CASSLDRGAYEQYF

v_gene: TRBV7-9
d_gene: -
j_gene: TRBJ2-4
abundance: -
CDR3nt: TGTGCCAGCAGCTTAATGCTGACCGTAGCCAAAAACATTCAGTACTTC
CDR3aa: CASSLMLTVAKNIQYF

v_gene: TRBV19
d_gene: -
j_gene: TRBJ1-6
abundance: -
CDR3nt: TGTGCCAGTAGTATAATCACAGGGACCAGTTCACCCCTCCACTTT
CDR3aa: CASSIITGTSSPLHF

v_gene: TRBV15
d_gene: -
j_gene: TRBJ2-7
abundance: -
CDR3nt: TGTGCCACCAGTGTAGAGGGGGGTCGGAGCGAGCAGTACTTC
CDR3aa: CATSVEGGRSEQYF

v_gene: TRBV20-1
d_gene: TRBD2
j_gene: TRBJ2-7
abundance: many
CDR3nt: TGCAGTGCTAGTCAGACTAGCGGGACAACCTACGAGCAGTACTTC
CDR3aa: CSASQTSGTTYEQYF

v_gene: TRBV28
d_gene: TRBD1
j_gene: TRBJ2-2
abundance: many
CDR3nt: TGTGCCAGCAGTTTCACAGGGGGTGTTGCCGGGGAGCTGTTTTTT
CDR3aa: CASSFTGGVAGELFF

v_gene: TRBV27
d_gene: -
j_gene: TRBJ2-1
abundance: few
CDR3nt: TGTGCCAGCAGGGGGACGGCAGACAATGAGCAGTTCTTC
CDR3aa: CASRGTADNEQFF

v_gene: TRBV19
d_gene: -
j_gene: TRBJ2-2
abundance: few
CDR3nt: TGTGCCAGTAGTATGGGGGGTGACACCGGGGAGCTGTTTTTT
CDR3aa: CASSMGGDTGELFF

v_gene: TRBV7-8
d_gene: -
j_gene: TRBJ1-5
abundance: many
CDR3nt: TGTGCCAGCAGCTTAGGGGCAAACAATCAGCCCCAGCATTTT
CDR3aa: CASSLGANNQPQHF

v_gene: TRBV6-5
d_gene: -
j_gene: TRBJ1-2
abundance: many
CDR3nt: TGTGCCAGCAGTTACTCTCGCCCACTCTCTAACTATGGCTACACCTTC
CDR3aa: CASSYSRPLSNYGYTF

v_gene: TRBV7-8
d_gene: TRBD1
j_gene: TRBJ2-7
abundance: few
CDR3nt: TGTGCCAGCAGCTTGAACAGGGGACCGTCGAATCGCTACGAGCAGTACTTC
CDR3aa: CASSLNRGPSNRYEQYF

v_gene: TRBV11-1
d_gene: -
j_gene: TRBJ2-7
abundance: -
CDR3nt: TGTGCCAGCAGCCCCGGATTCTACGAGCAGTACTTC
CDR3aa: CASSPGFYEQYF

v_gene: TRBV7-8
d_gene: -
j_gene: TRBJ2-1
abundance: many
CDR3nt: TGTGCCAGCAGCAGGAAAGCGGAGCAGCCTCTAAAGAGCTCCTACAATGAGCAGTTCTTC
CDR3aa: CASSRKAEQPLKSSYNEQFF

v_gene: TRBV19
d_gene: -
j_gene: TRBJ1-1
abundance: -
CDR3nt: TGTGCCAGTAGTATTGGGATCTCGGCGGGCGTAAACACTGAAGCTTTCTTT
CDR3aa: CASSIGISAGVNTEAFF

v_gene: TRBV5-6
d_gene: -
j_gene: TRBJ1-1
abundance: few
CDR3nt: TGTGCCAGCAGCTTTAGGGGGGCGGCTGAAGCTTTCTTT
CDR3aa: CASSFRGAAEAFF